The 26 T cell receptor beta chains in this list originate from one sample, sequenced in a study of control samples from healthy donors and cancer patients. Assay used: immunoSEQ multiplex PCR; TCRdb lists only in-frame clones, some missing. The repertoire holds about 15,000 clones, with around 87% as singletons. The sequenced material came from PBMCs. The source of these receptors is a woman in her seventies with colorectal cancer.

The rearrangement links TRBV30 to TRBJ2-7; D call uncertain. Trimming stripped 6 bases from V and 4 bases from J, with 13 bases between. The CDR3 length is 12 residues. In germline, CDR1 is GTSNPN, CDR2 SVGIG (reference sequence). In DNA, the CDR3 is TGTGCCTGTCAACTTCAAACTTACGAGCAGTACTTC. It encodes CACQLQTYEQYF. Looking up the rest from reference TRBV30 and TRBJ2-7 gives the full variable domain: SQTIHQWPATLVQPVGSPLSLECTVEGTSNPNLYWYRQAAGRGLQLLFYSVGIGQISSEVPQNLSASRPQDRQFILSSKKLLLSDSGFYLCACQLQTYEQYFGPGTRLTVT.

This chain connects TRBV29-1 to TRBJ1-1; no firm D call. V dropped 7 bases and J dropped 0 bases, with 9 bases sitting between them. CDR1 and CDR2 (germline): SQVTM, ANQGSEA. The CDR3 runs to 12 residues. CDR3: CSAIILNTEAFF. DNA of the CDR3: TGCAGCGCTATCATTTTGAACACTGAAGCTTTCTTT.

In its sample, this clone ranks as medium-sized. The chain joins TRBV2 to TRBJ2-3; D may be TRBD2 (6 bases). The V gene lost 3 bases and the J gene lost 0 bases, with 10 bases spanning the gap. In germline, CDR1 is SNHLY, CDR2 FYNNEI. This CDR3 region has 15 residues. CDR3: CASSDGDSSTDTQYF. The CDR3 bases are TGTGCCAGCAGTGACGGGGACTCTAGCACAGATACGCAGTATTTT. The whole variable domain, remainder taken from reference TRBV2 and TRBJ2-3, is EPEVTQTPSHQVTQMGQEVILRCVPISNHLYFYWYRQILGQKVEFLVSFYNNEISEKSEIFDDQFSVERPDGSNFTLKIRSTKLEDSAMYFCASSDGDSSTDTQYFGPGTRLTVL.

This chain joins TRBV4-1 and TRBJ2-3, with D perhaps TRBD2 (7 bases). The CDR3 length is 16 residues. From germline, CDR1 is MGHRA and CDR2 YSYEKL. The V gene lost 2 bases and the J gene lost 2 bases, with 14 bases spanning the gap. The CDR3 reads CASSQLKGGDTDTQYF. The CDR3 DNA sequence: TGCGCCAGCAGCCAATTAAAAGGGGGGGACACAGATACGCAGTATTTT.

There are a few counts of this clone. The gene calls are TRBV2 and TRBJ1-2; D is unresolved. Germline-derived CDR1 and CDR2 are SNHLY and FYNNEI. The CDR3 contains 13 residues. Trimming took off 6 bases at V and 2 bases at J, with 10 bases between the two ends. DNA of the CDR3: TGTGCCAGCAGGAGTCAGGCAAACTATGGCTACACCTTC. It is translated as CASRSQANYGYTF.

V and J are TRBV9 and TRBJ2-5; 7 positions match TRBD2. The germline gives CDR1 SGDLS, CDR2 YYNGEE. The CDR3 has 15 residues. The ends lost 4 bases at V and 5 bases at J; junction bases unmatched: 11. The CDR3 sequence is CASSPTVGLVETQYF. As DNA, the CDR3 is TGTGCCAGCAGCCCAACCGTAGGACTAGTCGAGACCCAGTACTTC.

This chain joins TRBV5-4 and TRBJ2-2; the D is unclear. CDR3 length: 16 residues. V was clipped by 1 base and J by 0 bases, with 10 bases between them. CDR1 is SGHNT and CDR2 is YYREEE in the germline V gene (reference sequence). The CDR3 reads CASSLWGLANTGELFF. Here the CDR3 DNA reads TGTGCCAGCAGCTTGTGGGGTCTCGCGAACACCGGGGAGCTGTTTTTT.

The sample holds one count of this clone. The chain is built from TRBV7-2 and TRBJ2-2, with a tentative D call TRBD1 (5 bases). This CDR3 has 15 amino acids. The V gene lost 7 bases and the J gene lost 4 bases, with 16 bases spanning the gap. Germline loops: CDR1 SGHTA, CDR2 FQGNSA. CDR3 sequence: CASTLQALGTGELFF. As DNA, the CDR3 is TGTGCCAGCACCCTACAGGCGCTCGGCACCGGGGAGCTGTTTTTT.

This clone was picked up one time. The chain employs TRBV7-2 and TRBJ2-7; no clear D gene. The length of the CDR3 is 14 residues. Trimming took 1 base from V and 3 from J, leaving 10 bases between them. The germline CDR1 and CDR2 sequences are SGHTA and FQGNSA. CDR3 nucleotides: TGTGCCAGCAGCTTAGGTAACCGCGACTACGAGCAGTACTTC. Translation gives CASSLGNRDYEQYF.

The chain recombines TRBV4-3 with TRBJ1-6; D is unclear. Germline V gene data show CDR1 as LGHNA and CDR2 as YSLEER. The ends were cut back, 3 bases at V and 9 bases at J, with 6 bases in the middle. This CDR3 is built from 12 residues. CDR3 DNA sequence: TGCGCCAGCAGCCACGGAAGTTCACCCCTCCACTTT. Translating it yields CASSHGSSPLHF.

J is TRBJ2-2 and V is TRBV24-1, with D uncertain. This CDR3 spans 13 amino acids. Trimming stripped 8 bases from V and 2 bases from J, with 8 bases between. Germline CDR1 and CDR2: KGHDR and SFDVKD. This CDR3 is CATTTANTGELFF. Here the CDR3 DNA reads TGTGCCACCACCACGGCTAACACCGGGGAGCTGTTTTTT.

This chain connects TRBV9 to TRBJ2-5, with a tentative D call TRBD2 (5 bases). This CDR3 has 15 amino acids. Trimming stripped 0 bases from V and 0 bases from J, with 9 bases between. CDR1 is SGDLS, CDR2 YYNGEE, per germline. For the CDR3, the DNA is TGTGCCAGCAGCGTAGTCCCGGGATACCAAGAGACCCAGTACTTC. Protein product: CASSVVPGYQETQYF.

The chain is built from TRBV19 and TRBJ1-1; D is perhaps TRBD1 (5 bases). Germline V CDR1 and CDR2: LNHDA, SQIVND (reference sequence). The CDR3 totals 14 residues. Trimming removed 4 bases from V and 1 base from J, with 10 bases in between. CDR3 sequence: CASSTPGRNTEAFF. The CDR3 DNA reads TGTGCCAGTAGTACGCCGGGACGGAACACTGAAGCTTTCTTT.

The chain uses TRBV5-1 and TRBJ1-2; 7 bases align to TRBD1. With 4 bases clipped from V and 8 bases from J, the junction kept 20 bases outside the gene matches. Germline-derived CDR1 and CDR2 are SGHRS and YFSETQ. The CDR3 runs to 17 residues. As DNA, the CDR3 is TGCGCCAGCAGCACGGGGATAGGGGATACAGGGGCACAGGGCTACACCTTC. Its translation: CASSTGIGDTGAQGYTF.

The chain couples TRBV28 to TRBJ2-1; the D call may be TRBD1 or TRBD2 (5 bases each). In germline, CDR1 is MDHEN, CDR2 SYDVKM. The CDR3 runs 14 residues. Trimming pared 5 bases from V and 9 bases from J, leaving 17 bases between. In DNA form, the CDR3 reads TGTGCCAGCAGTCTAGTGGCCGGGGACGGTGAGCAGTTCTTC. Amino acids: CASSLVAGDGEQFF.

The genes are TRBV10-3 and TRBJ1-1; TRBD1 might be the D (5 bases). Germline V gene sequence: CDR1 ENHRY, CDR2 SYGVKD. Trimming cost V 5 bases and J 1 base, with 20 bases left between them. This CDR3 has 17 residues. CDR3 nucleotide sequence: TGTGCCATCAGTAGAGGGGACCCCCGGCTGACGAACACTGAAGCTTTCTTT. Residues: CAISRGDPRLTNTEAFF.

The chain combines TRBV5-1 with TRBJ2-3; tentative D call: TRBD2 (6 bases). CDR1 is SGHRS, CDR2 YFSETQ, per germline. V was shortened by 0 bases and J by 0 bases, with 14 bases between the two germline ends. The length of the CDR3 is 17 residues. CDR3 bases: TGCGCCAGCAGCTTGGCCGCTAGCGCCTCAAGCACAGATACGCAGTATTTT. Its translation: CASSLAASASSTDTQYF.

The rearrangement joins TRBV5-1 to TRBJ2-1, with 7 bases fitting TRBD1. The CDR3 has 15 residues. The ends lost 7 bases at V and 2 bases at J; junction bases unmatched: 9. From germline, CDR1 is SGHRS and CDR2 YFSETQ. The CDR3 protein is CASARGGQAYNEQFF. The CDR3 nucleotides are TGCGCCAGCGCCCGAGGTGGACAGGCCTACAATGAGCAGTTCTTC.

The chain is built from TRBV7-6 and TRBJ2-3; 11 positions match TRBD2. CDR1 and CDR2 from the germline V gene are SGHVS and FNYEAQ. The J segment lost 0 bases and the V segment lost 5 bases, leaving 13 bases of the junction unmatched. The length of the CDR3 is 19 residues. The CDR3 bases are TGTGCCAGCAGCCGATTCGGGCTAGCGGGGGGAGGTAGCACAGATACGCAGTATTTT. Translated: CASSRFGLAGGGSTDTQYF.

This chain links TRBV4-3 with TRBJ1-3; D remains ambiguous. Germline V gene lookup returns CDR1 LGHNA and CDR2 YSLEER. The germline V and J ends were trimmed by 1 base and 0 bases, with 7 bases remaining between them. The CDR3 loop spans 15 amino acids. The CDR3 DNA reads as TGCGCCAGCAGCCAAGGTCGACACTCTGGAAACACCATATATTTT. Its translation is CASSQGRHSGNTIYF.

In its sample, this clone ranks as large. J is TRBJ2-7 and V is TRBV6-5, with D possibly being TRBD1 (5 bases). Trimming pared 4 bases from V and 7 bases from J, leaving 11 bases between. The germline CDR1 and CDR2 sequences are MNHEY and SVGAGI. The CDR3 is made up of 12 amino acids. The CDR3 sequence: CASSLTENEQYF. The CDR3, as DNA: TGTGCCAGCAGTTTGACAGAGAATGAGCAGTACTTC.

This clone appeared once. The gene calls are TRBV11-1 and TRBJ2-7, with TRBD2 identical over 7 bases. Per germline, CDR1 SGHAT and CDR2 FQDESV (reference sequence). This CDR3 contains 15 residues. The V segment lost 1 base and the J segment 4 bases; nucleotides outside the gene matches: 7. Here the CDR3 DNA reads TGTGCCAGCAGCTTAGGGCTAGCGGCGGTATACGAGCAGTACTTC. Translation: CASSLGLAAVYEQYF.

V is TRBV10-3 and J is TRBJ1-1, with D possibly matching TRBD1 (5 bases). Trimming left V 10 bases short and J 4 bases short, with 16 bases between. Germline V gene sequence: CDR1 ENHRY, CDR2 SYGVKD. The CDR3 contains 13 residues. This CDR3 reads CATKGGGTTEAFF. CDR3 nucleotide sequence: TGTGCCACCAAAGGTGGGGGGACCACTGAAGCTTTCTTT.

This chain connects TRBV3-1 (or the pseudogene TRBV3-2) to TRBJ2-7, with D perhaps assigned TRBD1 or TRBD2 (6 bases each). The CDR3 sequence is 14 residues long. Trimming shortened V by 8 bases and J by 4 bases, and 18 bases separated the two germline ends. Germline assignment: CDR1 LGHDT and CDR2 YNNKEL (reference sequence). The CDR3 DNA reads TGTGCCAGCGGTACAGGGCCCGGAGGGTACGAGCAGTACTTC. Protein sequence: CASGTGPGGYEQYF.

Relative to its sample, this clone is medium-sized (0.01 to 0.1%). V is TRBV27 and J is TRBJ2-1, with 8 bases matching TRBD2. Germline CDR1 MNHEY, CDR2 SMNVEV (reference sequence). J gave up 8 bases and V 5 bases, and 14 bases lay outside the gene matches. CDR3 length equals 16 residues. This CDR3 is CASSPMGSGSEYEQFF. The DNA of the CDR3 is TGTGCCAGCAGTCCCATGGGGAGCGGGAGTGAGTATGAGCAGTTCTTC.

This chain links TRBV4-3 with TRBJ1-1; 7 nucleotides align to TRBD1. Germline CDR1 is LGHNA and CDR2 is YSLEER. This CDR3 spans 14 amino acids. V was pared by 4 bases and J by 0 bases, with 2 bases of the junction left unmatched. CDR3 protein: CASSRGTVNTEAFF. The CDR3 nucleotides are TGCGCCAGCAGCCGGGGGACAGTGAACACTGAAGCTTTCTTT.